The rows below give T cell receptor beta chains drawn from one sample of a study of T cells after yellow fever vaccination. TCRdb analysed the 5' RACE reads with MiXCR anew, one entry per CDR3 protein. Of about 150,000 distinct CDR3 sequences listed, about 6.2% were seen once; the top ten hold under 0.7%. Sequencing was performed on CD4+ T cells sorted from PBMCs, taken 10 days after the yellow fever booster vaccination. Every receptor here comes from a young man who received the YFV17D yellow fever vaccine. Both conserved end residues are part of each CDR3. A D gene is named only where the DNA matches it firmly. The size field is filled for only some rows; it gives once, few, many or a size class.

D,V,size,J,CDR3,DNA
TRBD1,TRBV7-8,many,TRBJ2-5,CASRSGTAETQYF,TGTGCCAGCAGGTCCGGGACAGCCGAGACCCAGTACTTC
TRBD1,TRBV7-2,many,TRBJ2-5,CASSLGPQGSQETQYF,TGTGCCAGCAGCTTAGGACCACAGGGGAGCCAAGAGACCCAGTACTTC
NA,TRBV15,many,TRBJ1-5,CATSSRSVYSNQPQHF,TGTGCCACCAGCTCCCGGTCGGTATATAGCAATCAGCCCCAGCATTTT
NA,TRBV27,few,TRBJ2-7,CASSFRQGSYEQYF,TGTGCCAGCAGTTTCCGGCAGGGTTCATACGAGCAGTACTTC
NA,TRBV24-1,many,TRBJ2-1,CATSGESSYNEQFF,TGTGCCACCAGTGGGGAGAGCTCCTACAATGAGCAGTTCTTC
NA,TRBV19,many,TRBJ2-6,CARPLMNSGANVLTF,TGTGCCAGACCACTTATGAACTCTGGGGCCAACGTCCTGACTTTC
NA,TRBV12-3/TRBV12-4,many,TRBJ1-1,CATSDNTEAFF,TGTGCCACGTCGGACAACACTGAAGCTTTCTTT
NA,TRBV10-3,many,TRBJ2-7,CAISQGSPGEQYF,TGTGCCATCAGCCAGGGATCGCCGGGGGAGCAGTACTTC
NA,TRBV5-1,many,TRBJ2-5,CASSLQGRAIETQYF,TGCGCCAGCAGCTTGCAGGGACGGGCAATAGAGACCCAGTACTTC
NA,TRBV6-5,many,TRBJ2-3,CASSYGLGNTQYF,TGTGCCAGCAGTTACGGACTCGGGAATACGCAGTATTTT
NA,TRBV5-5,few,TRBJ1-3,CASSHRWSSGNTIYF,TGTGCCAGCAGCCATCGTTGGAGCTCTGGAAACACCATATATTTT
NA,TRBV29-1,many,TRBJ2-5,CSVGWAGETQYF,TGCAGCGTTGGATGGGCGGGCGAGACCCAGTACTTC
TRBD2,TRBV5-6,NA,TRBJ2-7,CASSSGTSGTEQYF,TGTGCCAGCAGCTCCGGGACTAGCGGGACAGAGCAGTACTTC
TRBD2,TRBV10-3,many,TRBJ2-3,CAISDRSGSDADTQYF,TGTGCCATCAGTGATAGGAGCGGGAGTGACGCAGATACGCAGTATTTT
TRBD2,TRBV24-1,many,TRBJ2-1,CATSDLTSGKQFF,TGTGCCACCAGTGATTTAACTAGCGGGAAGCAGTTCTTC
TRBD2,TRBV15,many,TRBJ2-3,CATSALAGIFTDTQYF,TGTGCCACCAGCGCCTTAGCGGGAATTTTCACAGATACGCAGTATTTT
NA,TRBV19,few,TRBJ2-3,CASSIVGVGSQDTQYF,TGTGCCAGTAGTATCGTGGGGGTCGGGAGCCAGGATACGCAGTATTTT
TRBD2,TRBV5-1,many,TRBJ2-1,CASSVGTSGVFSNEQFF,TGCGCCAGCAGCGTGGGGACTAGCGGGGTATTTAGCAATGAGCAGTTCTTC
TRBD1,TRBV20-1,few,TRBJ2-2,CSARLGTGNTGELFF,TGCAGTGCTAGGTTGGGGACAGGGAACACCGGGGAGCTGTTTTTT
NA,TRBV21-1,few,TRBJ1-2,CASSSRDREEDGYTF,TGTGCCAGCAGCTCCCGGGACAGGGAGGAAGATGGCTACACCTTC
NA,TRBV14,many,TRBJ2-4,CASSQTQLATKNIQYF,TGTGCCAGCAGCCAGACACAACTAGCTACCAAAAACATTCAGTACTTC
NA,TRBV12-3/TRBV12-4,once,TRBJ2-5,CTCSFRPLMNHREETQYF,TGTACCTGCAGTTTTCGGCCCCTCATGAACCATCGGGAAGAGACCCAGTACTTC
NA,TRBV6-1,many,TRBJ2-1,CASTQGPQLSKKQFF,TGTGCCAGCACCCAGGGACCGCAATTATCAAAAAAGCAGTTCTTC
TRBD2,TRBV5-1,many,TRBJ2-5,CASSFTSGQETQYF,TGCGCCAGCAGCTTTACTAGCGGACAAGAGACCCAGTACTTC
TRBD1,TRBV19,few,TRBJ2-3,CASSIDPPGQGSTDTQYF,TGTGCCAGTAGTATAGATCCCCCCGGACAGGGCAGCACAGATACGCAGTATTTT
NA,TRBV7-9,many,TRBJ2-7,CASSPGLMAYEQYF,TGTGCCAGCAGCCCAGGACTTATGGCCTACGAGCAGTACTTC
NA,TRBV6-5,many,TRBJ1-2,CASSYSEGYGYTF,TGTGCCAGCAGTTACTCGGAGGGGTATGGCTACACCTTC
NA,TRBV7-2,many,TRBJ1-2,CASSLGHLYGYTF,TGTGCCAGCAGCTTAGGCCACCTATATGGCTACACCTTC
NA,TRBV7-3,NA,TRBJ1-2,CASSFSRTLVTNYGYTF,TGTGCCAGCAGCTTTAGCCGTACCCTGGTAACGAACTATGGCTACACCTTC
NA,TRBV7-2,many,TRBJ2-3,CASSSPGGEDTQYF,TGTGCCAGCAGCTCCCCAGGGGGGGAAGATACGCAGTATTTT
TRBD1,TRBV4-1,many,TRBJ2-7,CASSHPGQTYEQYF,TGCGCCAGCAGCCACCCGGGACAGACCTACGAGCAGTACTTC
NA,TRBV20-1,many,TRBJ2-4,CSARSSAQNIQYF,TGCAGTGCTAGGTCCAGCGCCCAAAACATTCAGTACTTC
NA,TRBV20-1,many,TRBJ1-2,CSAITPGKLSGYTF,TGCAGTGCTATTACGCCAGGAAAACTGAGCGGCTACACCTTC
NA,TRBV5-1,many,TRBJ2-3,CASSLEGLDTQYF,TGCGCCAGCAGCTTGGAGGGGCTAGATACGCAGTATTTT
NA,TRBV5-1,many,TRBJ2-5,CASSLVGETQYF,TGTGCCAGCAGCTTGGTGGGGGAGACCCAGTACTTC
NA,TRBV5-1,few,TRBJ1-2,CAGSSQGIGDNGYTF,TGCGCCGGCAGCTCACAGGGAATTGGGGACAATGGCTACACCTTC
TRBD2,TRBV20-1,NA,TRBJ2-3,CSASGLATNTQYF,TGCAGTGCGAGCGGACTAGCTACAAATACGCAGTATTTT
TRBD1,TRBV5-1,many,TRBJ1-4,CASSRDRNNEKLFF,TGCGCCAGCAGCAGGGACAGGAATAATGAAAAACTGTTTTTT
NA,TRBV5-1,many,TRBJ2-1,CASSPGLTTDEQFF,TGCGCCAGCAGCCCCGGACTAACTACGGATGAGCAGTTCTTC
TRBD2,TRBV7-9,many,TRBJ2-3,CASSPSGSGDTQYF,TGTGCCAGCAGCCCTAGCGGGAGTGGGGATACGCAGTATTTT
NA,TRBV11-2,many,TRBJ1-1,CASSLESVQANTEAFF,TGTGCCAGCAGCTTAGAATCTGTCCAGGCAAACACTGAAGCTTTCTTT
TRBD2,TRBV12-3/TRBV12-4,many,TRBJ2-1,CASSFFAGGHNEQFF,TGTGCCAGCAGTTTCTTTGCGGGAGGGCACAATGAGCAGTTCTTC
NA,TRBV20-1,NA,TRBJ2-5,CSATHIQGEETQYF,TGCAGTGCTACACACATTCAAGGAGAAGAGACCCAGTACTTC
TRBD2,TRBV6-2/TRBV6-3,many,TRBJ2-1,CASSWTSDYNEQFF,TGTGCCAGCAGCTGGACTAGCGACTACAATGAGCAGTTCTTC
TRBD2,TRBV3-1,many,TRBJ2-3,CASSTPLRGGTDTQYF,TGTGCCAGCAGCACCCCTCTGCGGGGGGGGACAGATACGCAGTATTTT
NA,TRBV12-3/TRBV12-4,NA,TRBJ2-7,CASSLESGSEQYF,TGTGCCAGCAGTTTAGAATCGGGGTCGGAGCAGTACTTC
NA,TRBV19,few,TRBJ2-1,CASSIVGDFSYNEQFF,TGTGCCAGTAGTATAGTTGGAGATTTCTCCTACAATGAGCAGTTCTTC
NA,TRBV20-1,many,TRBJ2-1,CSAQRLRGYNEQFF,TGCAGTGCTCAGCGCCTTCGTGGGTACAATGAGCAGTTCTTC
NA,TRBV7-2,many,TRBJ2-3,CASSLEIGGADTQYF,TGTGCCAGCAGCTTAGAGATCGGTGGGGCAGATACGCAGTATTTT
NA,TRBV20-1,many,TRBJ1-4,CSARDREGSKEKLFF,TGCAGTGCTAGAGACAGGGAGGGGTCGAAGGAAAAACTGTTTTTT
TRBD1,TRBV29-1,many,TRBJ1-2,CSVDEVTGGGYTF,TGCAGCGTTGACGAAGTGACAGGGGGCGGCTACACCTTC
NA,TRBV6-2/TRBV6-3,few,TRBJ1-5,CASARSLTRKNQPQHF,TGTGCCAGCGCGAGAAGTCTAACCCGTAAAAATCAGCCCCAGCATTTT
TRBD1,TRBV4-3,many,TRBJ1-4,CASSQHSGGAAYEKLFF,TGCGCCAGCAGCCAACACTCAGGGGGGGCCGCCTATGAAAAACTGTTTTTT
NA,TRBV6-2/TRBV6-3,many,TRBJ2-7,CASSYRIQGSSYEQYF,TGTGCCAGCAGTTATAGAATACAGGGAAGCTCCTACGAGCAGTACTTC